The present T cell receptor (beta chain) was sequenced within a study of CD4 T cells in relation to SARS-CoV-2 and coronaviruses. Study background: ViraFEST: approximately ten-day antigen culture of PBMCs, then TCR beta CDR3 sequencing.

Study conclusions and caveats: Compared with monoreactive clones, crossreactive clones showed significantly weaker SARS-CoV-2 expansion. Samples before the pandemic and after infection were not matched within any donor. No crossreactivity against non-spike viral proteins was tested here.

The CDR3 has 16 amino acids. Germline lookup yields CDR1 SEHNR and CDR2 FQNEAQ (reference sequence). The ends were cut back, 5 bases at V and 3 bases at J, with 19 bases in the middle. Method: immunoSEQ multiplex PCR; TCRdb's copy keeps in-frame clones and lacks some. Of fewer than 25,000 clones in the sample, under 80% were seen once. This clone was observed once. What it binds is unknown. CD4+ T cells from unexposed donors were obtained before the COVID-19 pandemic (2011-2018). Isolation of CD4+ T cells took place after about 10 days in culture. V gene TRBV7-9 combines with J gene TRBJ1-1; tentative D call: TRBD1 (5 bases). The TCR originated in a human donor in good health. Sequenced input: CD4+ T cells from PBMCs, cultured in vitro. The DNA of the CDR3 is TGTGCCAGCAGCCTAGGCTTTCGGGGCTGGGACACTGAAGCTTTCTTT. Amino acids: CASSLGFRGWDTEAFF.